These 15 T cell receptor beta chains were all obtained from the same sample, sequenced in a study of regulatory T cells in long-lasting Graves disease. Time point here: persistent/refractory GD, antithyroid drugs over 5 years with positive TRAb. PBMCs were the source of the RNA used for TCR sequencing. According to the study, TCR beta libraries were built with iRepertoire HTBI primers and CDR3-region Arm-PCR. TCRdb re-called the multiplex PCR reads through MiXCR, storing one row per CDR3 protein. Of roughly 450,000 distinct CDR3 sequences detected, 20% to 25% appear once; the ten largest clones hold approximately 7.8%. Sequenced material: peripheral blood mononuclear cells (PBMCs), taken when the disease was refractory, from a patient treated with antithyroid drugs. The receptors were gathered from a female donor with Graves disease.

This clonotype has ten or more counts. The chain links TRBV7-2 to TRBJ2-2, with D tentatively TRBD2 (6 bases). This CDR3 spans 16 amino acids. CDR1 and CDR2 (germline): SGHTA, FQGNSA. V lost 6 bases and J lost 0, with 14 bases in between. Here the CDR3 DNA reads TGTGCCAGCAGACCCTTGCGGGGCTCGAACACCGGGGAGCTGTTTTTT. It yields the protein CASRPLRGSNTGELFF.

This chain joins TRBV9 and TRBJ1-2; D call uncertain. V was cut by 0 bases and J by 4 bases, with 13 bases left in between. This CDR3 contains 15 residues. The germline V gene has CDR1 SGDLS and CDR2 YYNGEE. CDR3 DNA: TGTGCCAGCAGCGTAGTGAGCAGTTGGAGCTATGGCTACACCTTC. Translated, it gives CASSVVSSWSYGYTF.

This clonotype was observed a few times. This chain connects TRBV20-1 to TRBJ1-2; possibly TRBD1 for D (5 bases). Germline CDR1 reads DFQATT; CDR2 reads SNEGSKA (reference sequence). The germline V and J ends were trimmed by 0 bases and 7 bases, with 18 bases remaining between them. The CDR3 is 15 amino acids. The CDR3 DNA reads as TGCAGTGCTAGAGATGGCGCAGGGCGAGAAAGTGGCTACACCTTC. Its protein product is CSARDGAGRESGYTF.

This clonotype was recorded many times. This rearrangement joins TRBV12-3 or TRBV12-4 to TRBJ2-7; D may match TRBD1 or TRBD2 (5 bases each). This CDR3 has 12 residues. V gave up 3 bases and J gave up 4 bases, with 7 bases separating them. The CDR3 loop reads CASSFEGYEQYF. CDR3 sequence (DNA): TGTGCCAGCAGTTTTGAGGGGTACGAGCAGTACTTC.

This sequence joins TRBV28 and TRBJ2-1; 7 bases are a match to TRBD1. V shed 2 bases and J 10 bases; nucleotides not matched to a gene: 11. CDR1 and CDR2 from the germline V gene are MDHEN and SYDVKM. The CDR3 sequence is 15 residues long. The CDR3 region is CASSLHRGALGEQFF. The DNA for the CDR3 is TGTGCCAGCAGTTTACACAGGGGAGCATTGGGAGAGCAGTTCTTC.

The CDR3 DNA reads as TGCGCCAGCAGCCAGATACAGTGGAATGAGCAGTTCTTC. It encodes CASSQIQWNEQFF. This chain links TRBV4-1 with TRBJ2-1; D not resolved. Germline CDR1 reads MGHRA; CDR2 reads YSYEKL. V gave up 3 bases and J gave up 7 bases, with 10 bases separating them. The CDR3 is made up of 13 amino acids.

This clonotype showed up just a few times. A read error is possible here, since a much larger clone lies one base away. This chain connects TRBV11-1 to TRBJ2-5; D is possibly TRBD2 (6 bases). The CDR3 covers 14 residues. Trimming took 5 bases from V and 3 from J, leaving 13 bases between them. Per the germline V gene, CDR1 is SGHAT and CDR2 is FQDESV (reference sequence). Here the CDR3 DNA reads TGTGCCAGCAGCCCGGGACTGATAGAAGAGACCCAGTACTTC. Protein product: CASSPGLIEETQYF.

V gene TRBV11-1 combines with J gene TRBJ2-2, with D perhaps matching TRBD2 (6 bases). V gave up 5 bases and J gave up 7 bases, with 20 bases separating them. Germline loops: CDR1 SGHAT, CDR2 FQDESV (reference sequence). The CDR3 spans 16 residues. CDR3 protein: CASSQENFGGGGELFF. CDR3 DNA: TGTGCCAGCAGCCAAGAGAATTTCGGGGGTGGCGGGGAGCTGTTTTTT. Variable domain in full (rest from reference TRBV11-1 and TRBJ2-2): EAEVAQSPRYKITEKSQAVAFWCDPISGHATLYWYRQILGQGPELLVQFQDESVVDDSQLPKDRFSAERLKGVDSTLKIQPAELGDSAMYLCASSQENFGGGGELFFGEGSRLTVL.

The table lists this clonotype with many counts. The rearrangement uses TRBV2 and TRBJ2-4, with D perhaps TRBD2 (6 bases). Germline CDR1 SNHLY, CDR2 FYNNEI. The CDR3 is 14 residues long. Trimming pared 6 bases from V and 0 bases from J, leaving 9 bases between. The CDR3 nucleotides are TGTGCCAGCAGGGAGGGGATAGCCAAAAACATTCAGTACTTC. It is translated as CASREGIAKNIQYF.

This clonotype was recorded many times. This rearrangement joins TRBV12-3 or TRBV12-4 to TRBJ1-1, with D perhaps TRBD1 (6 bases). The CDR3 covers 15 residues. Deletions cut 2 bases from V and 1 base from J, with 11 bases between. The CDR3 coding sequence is TGTGCCAGCAGTTTACGGGGGGCTGCGAACACTGAAGCTTTCTTT. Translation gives CASSLRGAANTEAFF.

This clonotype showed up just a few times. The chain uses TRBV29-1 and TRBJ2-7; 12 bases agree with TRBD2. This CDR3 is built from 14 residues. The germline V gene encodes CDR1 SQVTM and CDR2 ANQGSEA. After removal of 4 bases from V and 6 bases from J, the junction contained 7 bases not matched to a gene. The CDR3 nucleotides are TGCAGCGTTGGACCACTAGCGGGAGGCGCCGAGCAGTACTTC. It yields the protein CSVGPLAGGAEQYF.

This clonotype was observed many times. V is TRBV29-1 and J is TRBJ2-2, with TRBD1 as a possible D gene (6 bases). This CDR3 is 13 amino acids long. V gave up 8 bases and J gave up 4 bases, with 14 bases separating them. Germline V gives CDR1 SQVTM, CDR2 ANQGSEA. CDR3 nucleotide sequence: TGCAGCAGCACAGGGAGTGGCACCGGGGAGCTGTTTTTT. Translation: CSSTGSGTGELFF.

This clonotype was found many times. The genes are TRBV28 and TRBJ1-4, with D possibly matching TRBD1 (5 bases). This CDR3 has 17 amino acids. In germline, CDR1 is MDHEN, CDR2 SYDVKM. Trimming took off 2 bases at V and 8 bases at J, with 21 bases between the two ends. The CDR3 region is CASSLPFGEGVEEKLFF. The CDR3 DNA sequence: TGTGCCAGCAGTTTACCCTTTGGTGAAGGGGTAGAAGAAAAACTGTTTTTT. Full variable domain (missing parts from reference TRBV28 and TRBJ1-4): DVKVTQSSRYLVKRTGEKVFLECVQDMDHENMFWYRQDPGLGLRLIYFSYDVKMKEKGDIPEGYSVSREKKERFSLILESASTNQTSMYLCASSLPFGEGVEEKLFFGSGTQLSVL.

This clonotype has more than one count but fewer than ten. The CDR3 coding sequence is TGTGCCAGCAGCTTGGATGTTTACAGCCGCTATGGCTACACCTTC. Its translation: CASSLDVYSRYGYTF. The rearrangement uses TRBV5-4 and TRBJ1-2; D uncertain. The length of the CDR3 is 15 residues. Germline V gene sequence: CDR1 SGHNT, CDR2 YYREEE (reference sequence). Between the trimmed V and J ends, which lost 0 bases and 4 bases, there was a span of 13 bases.

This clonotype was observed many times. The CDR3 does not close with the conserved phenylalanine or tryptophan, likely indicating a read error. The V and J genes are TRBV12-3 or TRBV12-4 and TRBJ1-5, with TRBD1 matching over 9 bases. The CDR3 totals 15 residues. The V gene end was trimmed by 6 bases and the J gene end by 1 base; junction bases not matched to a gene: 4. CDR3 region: CASRGGQGSNQPQHS. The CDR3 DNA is TGTGCCAGCAGGGGCGGACAGGGGAGCAATCAGCCCCAGCATTCT.